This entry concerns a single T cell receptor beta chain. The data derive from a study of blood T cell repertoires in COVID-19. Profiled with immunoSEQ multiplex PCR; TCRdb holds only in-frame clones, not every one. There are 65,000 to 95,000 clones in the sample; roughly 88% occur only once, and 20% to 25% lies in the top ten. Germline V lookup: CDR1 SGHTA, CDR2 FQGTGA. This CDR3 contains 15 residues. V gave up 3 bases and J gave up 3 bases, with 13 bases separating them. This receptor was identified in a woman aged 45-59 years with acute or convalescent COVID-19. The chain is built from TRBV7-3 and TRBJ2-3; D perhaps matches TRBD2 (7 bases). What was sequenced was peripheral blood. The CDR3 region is CASSFWGGQTDTQYF. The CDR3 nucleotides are TGTGCCAGCAGCTTTTGGGGGGGCCAGACAGATACGCAGTATTTT.